The present T cell receptor (beta chain) was sequenced within a study of cytomegalovirus exposure and HLA in healthy donors. CDR3 length: 13 residues. With V trimmed by 10 bases and J by 5 bases, 7 bases remained unmatched. From germline, CDR1 is SNHLY and CDR2 FYNNEI. The PCR ran on 60 Vbeta and 13 Jbeta primers. Assay: immunoSEQ multiplex PCR; the TCRdb copy retains only in-frame clones and omits some. Here the sample spans 100,000 to 150,000 clones, 80% being singletons. The chain couples TRBV2 to TRBJ2-2; 7 positions match TRBD2. Source material: PBMCs. The sequence was collected from a man aged 30 to 45 in good health and CMV-seronegative. This CDR3 reads CATRDYATGELFF. The CDR3 region has the DNA TGTGCCACCCGGGACTATGCTACCGGGGAGCTGTTTTTT.